This TCR beta chain was captured by sequencing in a study of cytomegalovirus exposure and HLA in healthy donors. Overall study: Of all 398 donors who were genotyped, around 79% belonged to the Caucasian-associated ancestry cluster. Study conclusions and caveats: The study assumed roughly uniform donor sequencing depth for presence/absence analyses. According to an earlier analysis, most TCR beta V segments yielded productive rearrangements about 87% or about 30% of the time.

The CDR3 has 16 amino acids. Trimming left V 0 bases short and J 4 bases short, with 15 bases between. The germline CDR1 and CDR2 sequences are MNHEY and SVGAGI. 60 Vbeta and 13 Jbeta primers were used in PCR. The data were produced by immunoSEQ multiplex PCR, yet TCRdb's version contains in-frame clones alone and is incomplete. The sample's table shows roughly 90,000 clones. With respect to this clone: What it binds is unknown.

Healthy bone marrow donors made up the donors. The source of this sequence is a man aged 45-65 years in good health and CMV-seropositive. The material sequenced was PBMCs. The chain combines TRBV6-5 with TRBJ1-2; possibly TRBD1 for D (5 bases). CDR3 region: CASSYSSARQGYGYTF. The DNA of the CDR3 is TGTGCCAGCAGTTACTCTTCGGCGCGTCAGGGCTATGGCTACACCTTC.